This T cell receptor (beta chain) originates from a study of T cell repertoires in aging, cancer and after chemotherapy. Looking at the study overall: The full dataset contained roughly 8.8 million TCR reads. Study-wide findings and caveats: Untreated cancer patients had significantly lower blood TCR diversity than age-matched healthy donors. Across the chemotherapy interval, each cancer cohort showed higher median generation probability, suggesting thymic rebound.

A mixed TRB-A/B primer pool amplified rearranged TRB by multiplex touch-down PCR. TCRdb fed the multiplex PCR reads into MiXCR, producing one record per CDR3 protein. The data hold roughly 1,400 distinct CDR3 sequences, with around 38% observed a single time. Peripheral blood genomic DNA, not sorted cells or RNA, was the template. A few counts support this clonotype. The antigen is undetermined. Germline values: CDR1 MNHEY, CDR2 SMNVEV (reference sequence). CDR3 length: 14 residues. After removal of 5 bases from V and 2 bases from J, the junction contained 4 bases not matched to a gene. The genes are TRBV27 and TRBJ2-7, with 9 bases aligning to TRBD1. The clonotype was recovered from a human donor with a solid tumor. The sample was blood. CDR3 sequence reads: CASSGQGSAYEQYF. CDR3 nucleotide sequence: TGTGCCAGCAGTGGACAGGGGTCGGCCTACGAGCAGTACTTC.